This TCR beta chain was obtained from a study of T cells in Graves' hyperthyroidism and ophthalmopathy. General study results and limits: A median about 6.2 months before onset, the model predicted ophthalmopathy. Blood held most thyroid clonotypes expanded above 0.001 frequency. A model of 13 V-J features distinguished ophthalmopathy from stable hyperthyroidism.

Amplification of TCR beta CDR3 regions used RNA as the template. HTBI primers were employed in a first-round RT-PCR of the TCR CDR3. TCRdb re-derived calls from the multiplex PCR reads in MiXCR, one entry per CDR3 protein. The top ten clones hold around a third of a sample with nearly 750,000 distinct CDR3 sequences, 35% of them seen once. As concerns this clonotype: Its antigen is not known.

CDR1 is MNHEY, CDR2 SMNVEV, per germline (reference sequence). CDR3 length equals 13 residues. The V gene lost 2 bases and the J gene lost 8 bases, with 12 bases spanning the gap. What was sequenced was blood. This sequence originates from a woman between 35 and 50 years old with Graves' hyperthyroidism. This chain joins TRBV27 and TRBJ1-1; D gene ambiguous. CDR3 region: CASSLGPNGEAFF. The CDR3 DNA sequence: TGTGCCAGCAGTTTAGGACCTAACGGGGAAGCTTTCTTT.